This T cell receptor (beta chain) appears in the sequencing data of a study of blood T cells in healthy people across ages. This CDR3 spans 16 amino acids. J lost 4 bases, V lost 0 bases, and 3 bases had no gene match. Germline lookup yields CDR1 MGHRA and CDR2 YSYEKL. Next came a second PCR, run for about 6 to 12 cycles, which used a sample-barcoded 5' primer along with a J-beta primer mix. TCRdb used MiXCR to reprocess the 5' RACE reads, holding one entry per CDR3 protein. The sample holds about 570,000 distinct CDR3 sequences, approximately 26% seen once. Notes on the study in general: With unsorted PBMCs, a conclusive comparison of naive versus antigen-experienced cells was not possible.

A word on this clonotype: The antigen is not known.

These data were likewise used in another study, on T cells of mothers and their children.

Input material: blood. The receptor was isolated from a boy between 2 and 10 years old in good health. The rearrangement links TRBV4-1 to TRBJ2-3; 11 positions match TRBD2. DNA for the CDR3: TGCGCCAGCAGCCAAGAGGGACTAGCGGCCCCAGATACGCAGTATTTT. It yields the protein CASSQEGLAAPDTQYF.